Listed here is a single T cell receptor (beta chain). Its antigen specificity is not known. It has no much larger one-base neighbor in the sample; base qualities were not kept. These data are taken from a study of OX40 agonist ivuxolimab in advanced cancers. About the full investigation: The costimulatory receptor OX40 (CD134) was targeted by ivuxolimab, a fully human IgG2 agonistic monoclonal antibody. Of the roughly 50 dose-escalation patients, hepatocellular carcinoma was present in about 20, melanoma in about 15, renal cell carcinoma in 9 and head and neck cancer in 9. The paper describes the monotherapy dose-escalation part (N of about 47 patients) of the phase I trial of ivuxolimab. Partial responses were achieved by three dose-escalation patients, of whom one had hepatocellular carcinoma and two had cutaneous melanoma. Prior anti-PD-1, anti-PD-L1 or anti-CTLA-4 therapy was permitted, and checkpoint inhibitors had been received by roughly 40% of dose-escalation patients. The point of sequencing TCRbeta in the periphery was to test whether ivuxolimab changed TCR sequence diversity and drove clonal T-cell expansion. Intravenous ivuxolimab was administered to patients every 2 weeks at six dose levels: 0.01, 0.1, 0.3, 1.5, 3 and 10 mg/kg. In the dose-escalation cohort, around four fifths of patients were male, and the mean age was 60 years with a range of roughly 23 to 90. Here is what the overall study found, with its caveats: In the 0.1-3.0 mg/kg groups, partial responders were among the patients with the lowest normalized peripheral clonal expansion, particularly in CD8+ T cells. Low levels of normalized T-cell clonal expansion were also shown by some nonresponding patients. After ivuxolimab, expanded clones were on average more numerous among CD8+ T cells than among CD4+ T cells. The antigen specificity of the clonally expanded peripheral T cells was not determined. At doses of 0.1 to 3.0 mg/kg, clonal expansion of both CD4+ and CD8+ blood T cells was observed from baseline to week 6.

Genomic DNA was extracted from sorted cells for sequencing of the TCRbeta CDR3 region. TCRbeta CDR3 regions were sequenced using the immunoSEQ Assay. This is the immuneACCESS table as TCRdb keeps it, with only in-frame sequences that have V and J called. A part of the clones is gone; compared with another copy, unresolved V genes explain less than half, and the rest is unexplained. A total of 30,000 to 40,000 clones appear in this sample, around 80% of them only once. The ten largest clones represent more than 14% of the sample. Patients with autoimmune disease history or receiving systemic immunosuppression were excluded from the trial. Peripheral blood for TCR sequencing was drawn from every dose cohort at baseline, at cycle 4 day 1 and at cycle 7 day 1. The samples were taken from a phase I, first-in-human, multicenter, open-label dose-escalation trial of ivuxolimab. Adults with locally advanced or metastatic melanoma, renal cell carcinoma, hepatocellular carcinoma or head and neck squamous cell carcinoma were enrolled in the trial. Before TCR sequencing, CD4+ and CD8+ T cells were separately sorted from peripheral blood.

From cysteine to phenylalanine, the CDR3 is 13 amino acids long. Only the CDR3 DNA is retained, 39 bases long and in frame from the first base. V loses 1 base of germline sequence and J loses 5 bases, and the interval between the two ends is 6 bases. Per the germline V gene, SGHVS is the CDR1 and FNYEAQ is the CDR2. This receptor chain uses TRBV7-6 and TRBJ2-1, with the identity of the D gene unclear. The TCR sequence derives from an adult with an advanced solid tumor such as melanoma, head and neck, liver or kidney cancer. Material: CD4+ or CD8+ T cells sorted from blood, obtained in a trial of the OX40 agonist ivuxolimab. Here is the DNA: TGTGCCAGCAGCTTAGTACTCAACAATGAGCAGTTCTTC. This is translated as CASSLVLNNEQFF.